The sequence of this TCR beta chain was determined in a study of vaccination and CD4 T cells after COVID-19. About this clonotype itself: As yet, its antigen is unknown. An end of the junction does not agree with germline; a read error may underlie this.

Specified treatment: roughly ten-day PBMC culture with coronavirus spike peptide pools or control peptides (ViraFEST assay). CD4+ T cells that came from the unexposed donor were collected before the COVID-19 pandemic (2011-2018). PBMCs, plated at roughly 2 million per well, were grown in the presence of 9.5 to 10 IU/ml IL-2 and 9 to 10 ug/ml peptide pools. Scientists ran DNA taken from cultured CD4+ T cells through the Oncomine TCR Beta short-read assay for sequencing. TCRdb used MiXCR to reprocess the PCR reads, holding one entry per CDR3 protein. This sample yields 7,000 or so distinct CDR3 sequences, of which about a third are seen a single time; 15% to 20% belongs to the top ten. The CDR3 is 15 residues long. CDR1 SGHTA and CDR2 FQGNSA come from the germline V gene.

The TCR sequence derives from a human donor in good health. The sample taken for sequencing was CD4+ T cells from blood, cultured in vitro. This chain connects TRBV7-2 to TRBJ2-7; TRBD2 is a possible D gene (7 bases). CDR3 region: CVSSLAGGASYEQYF. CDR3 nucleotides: TGTGTCAGCAGCTTAGCTGGGGGGGCATCCTACGAGCAGTACTTC.